This TCR beta chain comes out of a study of blood T cell repertoires in COVID-19. Study-level background: Researchers got acute and convalescent COVID-19 samples from the United States, Italy and Spain. T cells, B-cell-depleted T cells, or PBMCs supplied cDNA or gDNA.

CDR1 and CDR2 from the germline V gene are KGHDR and SFDVKD. The CDR3 runs to 13 residues. V lost 10 bases and J lost 0, with 10 bases in between. Authors' processing steps: From reference gene primer amplification, estimates of nucleated cell counts were derived. Libraries were prepared by immunoSEQ multiplex PCR; TCRdb keeps only in-frame clonotypes and omits some of them. V and J calls and clone size are given by that table; D and trimming were obtained from the DNA. Of approximately 150,000 clones in the sample, roughly 84% were seen once. Material for sequencing was peripheral blood. This clonotype was sampled from a man aged 65 to 85 with active or convalescent COVID-19. The chain couples TRBV24-1 to TRBJ2-3; tentative D call: TRBD2 (5 bases). The CDR3 coding sequence is TGTGCCACTGAGGGCTCTAGCACAGATACGCAGTATTTT. It yields the protein CATEGSSTDTQYF.